Each of the 22 T cell receptor beta chains below was sequenced from the same sample in a study of T cells after yellow fever vaccination. MiXCR was run by TCRdb on the 5' RACE reads, yielding one entry per CDR3 protein. The table shows 200,000 to 250,000 distinct CDR3 sequences, with 6.9% occurring only once. Sequencing used CD4+ T cells sorted from PBMCs, obtained 15 days after the yellow fever booster vaccination. The source is a man younger than 40 who received the YFV17D yellow fever vaccine.

This clonotype appeared a few times. This chain connects TRBV20-1 to TRBJ2-7; perhaps D is TRBD1 or TRBD2 (5 bases each). Germline loops: CDR1 DFQATT, CDR2 SNEGSKA (reference sequence). The CDR3 is 13 amino acids. The V end was cut by 4 bases, the J end by 3 bases, with 13 bases between. The CDR3 nucleotides are TGCAGTGCTAAAACCGGGACCTTCTACGAGCAGTACTTC. Encoded protein: CSAKTGTFYEQYF.

This clonotype was counted only a few times. This rearrangement joins TRBV5-1 to TRBJ1-1; TRBD1 matches at 10 bases. This CDR3 has 13 residues. The junction had 5 bases not matched to a gene; V was cut back by 4 bases and J by 8 bases. The germline gives CDR1 SGHRS, CDR2 YFSETQ. This chain's CDR3 is CASSTGQGKEAFF. The CDR3 DNA follows: TGCGCCAGCAGCACGGGACAGGGGAAGGAAGCTTTCTTT.

In regard to this clonotype: At one end the junction does not follow the germline gene, possibly because of a read error. This chain links TRBV7-2 with TRBJ2-1; 8 bases are a match to TRBD2. There are 16 residues in the CDR3. Germline loops: CDR1 SGHTA, CDR2 FQGNSA. CDR3 amino acids: CVSRMGGGSSYNEQFF. As DNA, the CDR3 is TGTGTCAGCAGAATGGGCGGGGGGAGCTCCTACAATGAGCAGTTCTTC.

This clonotype was observed a handful of times. V gene TRBV20-1 combines with J gene TRBJ2-3; maybe TRBD1 (6 bases). V shed 4 bases and J shed 7 bases, with 15 bases lying between them. The CDR3 runs 13 residues. Germline assignment: CDR1 DFQATT and CDR2 SNEGSKA (reference sequence). In DNA, the CDR3 is TGCAGTGCTAACTCTGGGGGCCTCCATACGCAGTATTTT. The encoded protein is CSANSGGLHTQYF.

Only a few counts were recorded for this clonotype. The rearrangement links TRBV7-8 to TRBJ2-7, with TRBD2 identical over 8 bases. V shed 6 bases, J shed 0 bases, and the junction held 7 bases outside the gene matches. The CDR3 sequence is 15 residues long. The germline V gene has CDR1 SGHVS and CDR2 FQNEAQ. CDR3 protein: CASRRSGTSSYEQYF. The CDR3 DNA reads as TGTGCCAGCAGGCGAAGTGGGACTAGCTCCTACGAGCAGTACTTC. Full variable domain (missing parts from reference TRBV7-8 and TRBJ2-7): GAGVSQSPRYKVAKRGQDVALRCDPISGHVSLFWYQQALGQGPEFLTYFQNEAQLDKSGLPSDRFFAERPEGSVSTLKIQRTQQEDSAVYLCASRRSGTSSYEQYFGPGTRLTVT.

This clonotype was seen many times. J is TRBJ1-5 and V is TRBV12-3 or TRBV12-4, with D possibly matching TRBD1 (5 bases). The V gene lost 5 bases and the J gene lost 9 bases, with 14 bases spanning the gap. This CDR3 spans 13 amino acids. CDR3 region: CASSAGTYRPQHF. CDR3 DNA: TGTGCCAGCAGTGCCGGGACCTACAGGCCCCAGCATTTT.

Only a few counts were recorded for this clonotype. The rearrangement uses TRBV12-3 or TRBV12-4 and TRBJ2-7, with TRBD2 identical over 7 bases. The J segment lost 5 bases and the V segment lost 7 bases, leaving 11 bases of the junction unmatched. This CDR3 has 14 amino acids. The CDR3 DNA sequence: TGTGCCAGCACTTTTGGGGGGGTGAAGAACGAGCAGTACTTC. It yields the protein CASTFGGVKNEQYF.

This clonotype was recorded a few times. The chain has TRBV6-1 and TRBJ1-1; TRBD1 agrees at 11 bases. CDR3 size: 14 residues. Germline values: CDR1 MNHNS, CDR2 SASEGT. Losses at the gene ends were 6 bases for V and 3 bases for J; bases not matched to a gene: 3. DNA of the CDR3: TGTGCCAGCAGGGGACAGGGGGTAGACACTGAAGCTTTCTTT. Protein product: CASRGQGVDTEAFF.

The chain uses TRBV20-1 and TRBJ2-7; D remains ambiguous. The CDR3 totals 13 residues. Germline CDR1 and CDR2: DFQATT and SNEGSKA (reference sequence). The V end lost 1 base, the J end lost 6 bases, and 13 bases lay between the germline ends. The DNA for the CDR3 is TGCAGTGCTAGAGTCGGCGGTATACGCGAGCAGTACTTC. Translated: CSARVGGIREQYF.

About this clonotype itself: A much larger clone is a single base away; this may be a read error. This sequence joins TRBV18 and TRBJ1-5; D is undetermined. Germline V gene sequence: CDR1 KGHSH, CDR2 LQKENI. The CDR3 extends over 12 amino acids. The CDR3 nucleotides are TGTGCCAGCTCACCAGGGAGTCAGCCCAAGCATTTT. Its protein is CASSPGSQPKHF. Filled out from reference TRBV18 and TRBJ1-5, the complete variable domain reads NAGVMQNPRHLVRRRGQEARLRCSPMKGHSHVYWYRQLPEEGLKFMVYLQKENIIDESGMPKERFSAEFPKEGPSILRIQQVVRGDSAAYFCASSPGSQPKHFGDGTRLSIL.

Points on this clonotype: A clone one base away is much larger, so this may be a read error. The chain recombines TRBV12-3 or TRBV12-4 with TRBJ2-5, with D possibly called TRBD1 or TRBD2 (5 bases each). The V and J ends lost 4 bases and 3 bases respectively, with 9 bases between them. The CDR3 is made up of 13 amino acids. The CDR3 loop is CASSSWDEETQYF. The CDR3 bases are TGTGCCAGCAGTTCTTGGGACGAAGAGACCCAGTACTTC.

The gene calls are TRBV5-1 and TRBJ1-4; no definite D call. Germline CDR1 SGHRS, CDR2 YFSETQ. The CDR3 loop spans 14 amino acids. The ends were cut back, 7 bases at V and 8 bases at J, with 18 bases in the middle. The CDR3, as DNA: TGCGCCAGCGCGGACGGTAAATGGGAGGAAAAACTGTTTTTT. As protein: CASADGKWEEKLFF.

The J gene is TRBJ2-1, the V gene TRBV14, with a tentative D call TRBD2 (6 bases). V shed 5 bases and J shed 7 bases, with 15 bases lying between them. The CDR3 covers 14 residues. Looked up from germline, CDR1 is SGHDN and CDR2 is FVKESK. CDR3 in amino acids: CASSLRDFWNEQFF. As DNA, the CDR3 is TGTGCCAGCAGCTTACGGGACTTTTGGAATGAGCAGTTCTTC.

J is TRBJ1-3 and V is TRBV6-5; weak D call: TRBD1 (5 bases). The CDR3 is 15 residues long. Trimming removed 2 bases at V and 4 bases at J, with 12 bases between. Germline CDR1 and CDR2: MNHEY and SVGAGI. CDR3 residues: CASSYEPRVGNTIYF. The CDR3 DNA reads as TGTGCCAGCAGTTACGAACCCAGGGTCGGAAACACCATATATTTT.

The V and J genes are TRBV20-1 and TRBJ2-7; 10 bases are shared with TRBD1. CDR1 is DFQATT, CDR2 SNEGSKA, per germline (reference sequence). The CDR3 consists of 13 residues. The CDR3 spells CSVTGGFFYEQYF. CDR3 coding DNA: TGCAGCGTGACAGGGGGCTTTTTCTACGAGCAGTACTTC.

Worth noting for this clonotype: The final CDR3 position lacks the conserved phenylalanine or tryptophan, pointing to a likely read error. The chain carries TRBV29-1 and TRBJ2-1; the D is unclear. Germline CDR1 is SQVTM and CDR2 is ANQGSEA. V was cut by 4 bases and J by 5 bases, with 12 bases left in between. The CDR3 totals 13 residues. DNA for the CDR3: TGCAGCGTTGCTCGCGCGTATGACAATGAGCAGTTCTTA. It codes for CSVARAYDNEQFL.

The CDR3 loop reads CASKLGLSTDTQYF. CDR3 in DNA: TGTGCCAGCAAGTTAGGGCTTAGCACAGATACGCAGTATTTT. The chain employs TRBV6-5 and TRBJ2-3; D remains ambiguous. Deletions cut 7 bases from V and 0 bases from J, with 11 bases between. The germline gives CDR1 MNHEY, CDR2 SVGAGI. This CDR3 comprises 14 residues.

This clonotype showed up many times. The chain recombines TRBV7-2 with TRBJ2-1, with 7 positions matching TRBD1. The CDR3 length is 13 residues. Trimming cost V 5 bases and J 9 bases; bases outside gene matches: 7. Germline V gene sequence: CDR1 SGHTA, CDR2 FQGNSA. The CDR3: CASSRTGAGEQFF. The CDR3 coding sequence is TGTGCCAGCAGCCGCACAGGGGCTGGTGAGCAGTTCTTC.

The rearrangement links TRBV18 to TRBJ1-4, with unresolved D. V shed 6 bases and J shed 5 bases, with 16 bases lying between them. Germline V gene data show CDR1 as KGHSH and CDR2 as LQKENI. The CDR3 covers 15 residues. CDR3 in amino acids: CASSLARTSNEKLFF. The DNA for the CDR3 is TGTGCCAGCTCCCTGGCACGGACGAGCAATGAAAAACTGTTTTTT.

In DNA, the CDR3 is TGTGCCAGCAGCCCCGGGCTCCAAGGAAACACCATATATTTT. It codes for CASSPGLQGNTIYF. V and J are TRBV5-6 and TRBJ1-3; D ambiguous. CDR1 SGHDT and CDR2 YYEEEE come from the germline V gene. Trimming left V 4 bases short and J 4 bases short, with 12 bases between. The CDR3 loop spans 14 amino acids. The full variable domain, in which reference TRBV5-6 and TRBJ1-3 provide the parts outside the CDR3, is DAGVTQSPTHLIKTRGQQVTLRCSPKSGHDTVSWYQQALGQGPQFIFQYYEEEERQRGNFPDRFSGHQFPNYSSELNVNALLLGDSALYLCASSPGLQGNTIYFGEGSWLTVV.

A few counts support this clonotype. The V gene is TRBV20-1, the J gene TRBJ1-5; no definite D call. Germline values: CDR1 DFQATT, CDR2 SNEGSKA (reference sequence). The V gene lost 6 bases and the J gene lost 4 bases, with 16 bases spanning the gap. The CDR3 loop spans 14 amino acids. The CDR3, as DNA: TGCAGTGCGGGCAGGTCCAGGACGAATCAGCCCCAGCATTTT. Translating it yields CSAGRSRTNQPQHF.

V is TRBV7-2 and J is TRBJ1-1; 7 nucleotides line up with TRBD1. V was clipped by 5 bases and J by 1 base; unmatched bases: 7. Germline V gives CDR1 SGHTA, CDR2 FQGNSA. The length of the CDR3 is 15 residues. CDR3 amino acids: CASSAQGGENTEAFF. DNA of the CDR3: TGTGCCAGCAGCGCCCAGGGGGGCGAGAACACTGAAGCTTTCTTT.